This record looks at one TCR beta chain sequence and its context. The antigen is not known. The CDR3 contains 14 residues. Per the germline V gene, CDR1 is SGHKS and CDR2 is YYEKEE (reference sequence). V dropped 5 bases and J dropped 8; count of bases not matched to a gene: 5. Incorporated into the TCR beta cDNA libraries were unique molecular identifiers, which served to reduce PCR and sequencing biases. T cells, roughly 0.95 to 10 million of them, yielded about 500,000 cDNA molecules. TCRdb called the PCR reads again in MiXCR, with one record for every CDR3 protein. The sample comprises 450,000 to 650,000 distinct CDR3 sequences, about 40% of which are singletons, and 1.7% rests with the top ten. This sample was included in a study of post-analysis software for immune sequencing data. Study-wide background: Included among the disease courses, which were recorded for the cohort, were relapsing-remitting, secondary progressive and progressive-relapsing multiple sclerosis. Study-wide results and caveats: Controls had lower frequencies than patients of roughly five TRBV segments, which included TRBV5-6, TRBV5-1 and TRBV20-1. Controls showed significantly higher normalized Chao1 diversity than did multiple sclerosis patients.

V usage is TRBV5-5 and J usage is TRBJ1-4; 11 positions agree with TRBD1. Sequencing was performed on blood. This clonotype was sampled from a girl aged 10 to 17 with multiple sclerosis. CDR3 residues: CASRKDRGREKLFF. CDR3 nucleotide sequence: TGTGCCAGCAGGAAGGACAGGGGGCGCGAAAAACTGTTTTTT.